Following are 9 T cell receptor beta chains from one sample sequenced in a study of cytomegalovirus exposure and HLA in healthy donors. 60 Vbeta and 13 Jbeta primers were used in PCR. Here immunoSEQ multiplex PCR was the method, and the copy in TCRdb shows in-frame clones only, minus some. The sample has 200,000 or so clones, approximately 81% seen once. The sample was PBMCs. The receptors originated from a boy younger than 18 in good health and CMV-seronegative.

The chain joins TRBV5-1 to TRBJ2-7; 11 nucleotides match TRBD1. This CDR3 spans 15 amino acids. CDR1 is SGHRS, CDR2 YFSETQ, per germline. V lost 8 bases and J lost 0; bases outside the gene matches: 7. The CDR3 reads CASTDRGRSSYEQYF. CDR3 bases: TGCGCCAGTACGGACAGGGGGCGAAGCTCCTACGAGCAGTACTTC.

The chain employs TRBV30 and TRBJ1-6; D remains unclear. This CDR3 comprises 12 residues. Trimming took off 2 bases at V and 10 bases at J, with 9 bases between the two ends. Germline values: CDR1 GTSNPN, CDR2 SVGIG (reference sequence). The CDR3 region has the DNA TGTGCCTGGAGTAGGCGGGAATCACCCCTCCACTTT. The encoded protein is CAWSRRESPLHF.

The rearrangement links TRBV2 to TRBJ2-1; 12 nucleotides match TRBD2. J lost 8 bases, V lost 6 bases, and 5 bases had no gene match. Looked up from germline, CDR1 is SNHLY and CDR2 is FYNNEI. This CDR3 has 14 amino acids. This CDR3 is CASRVTSGSDEQFF. The CDR3 bases are TGTGCCAGCAGGGTGACTAGCGGGAGTGATGAGCAGTTCTTC.

This clone was seen a handful of times. CDR3 amino acids: CASSEQWGGNEKLFF. In DNA form, the CDR3 reads TGTGCCAGCAGCGAGCAGTGGGGGGGGAATGAAAAACTGTTTTTT. This sequence joins TRBV6-1 and TRBJ1-4; possible D gene TRBD1, 5 bases. V lost 6 bases, J lost 5 bases, and 16 bases lay in between. This CDR3 region has 15 residues. Germline V gene sequence: CDR1 MNHNS, CDR2 SASEGT.

The chain recombines TRBV28 with TRBJ2-5; the D gene is possibly TRBD1 (6 bases). The CDR3 extends over 17 amino acids. Germline lookup yields CDR1 MDHEN and CDR2 SYDVKM. V was cut by 6 bases and J by 5 bases, with 25 bases left in between. In DNA form, the CDR3 reads TGTGCCAGCAGCTATAGAACACAGGGTAGGATGAGGGAGACCCAGTACTTC. Residues: CASSYRTQGRMRETQYF.

This clone has just one count. The chain combines TRBV2 with TRBJ1-5, with D possibly being TRBD1 (5 bases). The V end was cut by 2 bases, the J end by 9 bases, with 8 bases between. The length of the CDR3 is 12 residues. The germline CDR1 and CDR2 sequences are SNHLY and FYNNEI. The CDR3 loop reads CASSETGGPQHF. The CDR3 coding sequence is TGTGCCAGCAGTGAAACGGGGGGGCCCCAGCATTTT.

The chain uses TRBV25-1 and TRBJ1-1, with D possibly TRBD1 on 5 matching bases. V lost 7 bases and J 5 bases, leaving 20 bases between the germline ends. Germline CDR1 reads MGHDK; CDR2 reads SYGVNS. The CDR3 has 15 amino acids. The CDR3 protein is CASTGGNHYGTEAFF. The CDR3 bases are TGTGCCAGCACTGGGGGGAACCACTATGGAACTGAAGCTTTCTTT.

The chain links TRBV9 to TRBJ2-5; maybe TRBD1 (6 bases). Germline V gives CDR1 SGDLS, CDR2 YYNGEE. The CDR3 runs to 16 residues. Trimming took 0 bases from V and 2 from J, leaving 14 bases between them. The chain's CDR3 is CASSVAGRGSQETQYF. Written as DNA, the CDR3 is TGTGCCAGCAGCGTAGCTGGCAGGGGCTCTCAAGAGACCCAGTACTTC. The whole variable domain, filled in from reference TRBV9 and TRBJ2-5, reads DSGVTQTPKHLITATGQRVTLRCSPRSGDLSVYWYQQSLDQGLQFLIQYYNGEERAKGNILERFSAQQFPDLHSELNLSSLELGDSALYFCASSVAGRGSQETQYFGPGTRLLVL.

The chain couples TRBV6-6 to TRBJ2-7; 15 nucleotides align to TRBD2. The CDR3 is 16 residues long. Germline CDR1 is MNHNY and CDR2 is SVGAGI (reference sequence). V was clipped by 5 bases and J by 3 bases; unmatched bases: 5. Written as DNA, the CDR3 is TGTGCCAGCAGTGTGGGGACTAGCGGGAGGCGCTACGAGCAGTACTTC. This codes for CASSVGTSGRRYEQYF.